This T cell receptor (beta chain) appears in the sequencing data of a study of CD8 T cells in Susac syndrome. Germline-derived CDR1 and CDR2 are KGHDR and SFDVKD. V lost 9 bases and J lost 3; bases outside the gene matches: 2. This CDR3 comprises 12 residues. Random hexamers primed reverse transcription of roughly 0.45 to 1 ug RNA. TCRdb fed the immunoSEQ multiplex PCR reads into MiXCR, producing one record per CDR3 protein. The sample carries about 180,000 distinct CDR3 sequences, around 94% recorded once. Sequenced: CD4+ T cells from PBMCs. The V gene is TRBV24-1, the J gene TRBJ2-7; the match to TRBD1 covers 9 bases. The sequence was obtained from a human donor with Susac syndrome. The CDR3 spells CATWDRVYEQYF. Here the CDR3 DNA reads TGTGCCACCTGGGACAGGGTCTACGAGCAGTACTTC.